The rows below give T cell receptor beta chains drawn from one sample of a study of blood T cells in healthy people across ages. TCRdb re-analysed the 5' RACE reads in MiXCR, keeping a single row per CDR3 protein. The sample shows over 600,000 distinct CDR3 sequences, just over 55% of them seen only once. The sequenced material came from blood. The receptor set was obtained from a man aged 40-50 years in good health. Each CDR3 is given with its conserved first and last residue. Each record gives: V gene, D gene, J gene, clone size, CDR3 protein, CDR3 DNA. A D gene is named only where the DNA matches it firmly. Clone size is given for some rows only: seen once, a few or many times, or a class if the clone is expanded.

v_call: TRBV5-1; d_call: NA; j_call: TRBJ2-1; clone_size: once; cdr3_aa: CASRQQTLYSYNEQFF; cdr3_nt: TGCGCCAGCAGACAACAGACACTTTACTCCTACAATGAGCAGTTCTTC
v_call: TRBV6-1; d_call: NA; j_call: TRBJ2-5; clone_size: few; cdr3_aa: CASSGSTGDTYQETQYF; cdr3_nt: TGTGCCAGCAGTGGGAGTACGGGGGACACGTACCAAGAGACCCAGTACTTC
v_call: TRBV3-1; d_call: NA; j_call: TRBJ1-2; clone_size: few; cdr3_aa: CASSQDFQANYGYTF; cdr3_nt: TGTGCCAGCAGCCAAGATTTTCAGGCTAACTATGGCTACACCTTC
v_call: TRBV5-1; d_call: NA; j_call: TRBJ2-5; clone_size: few; cdr3_aa: CASSLGPQGGDQETQYF; cdr3_nt: TGCGCCAGCAGCTTGGGACCCCAGGGGGGGGACCAAGAGACCCAGTACTTC
v_call: TRBV12-3/TRBV12-4; d_call: NA; j_call: TRBJ2-1; clone_size: NA; cdr3_aa: CASSSLGGRVEQFF; cdr3_nt: TGTGCCAGCAGTTCCCTCGGGGGGCGGGTTGAGCAGTTCTTC
v_call: TRBV7-8; d_call: NA; j_call: TRBJ2-1; clone_size: NA; cdr3_aa: CASSLSEYNEQFF; cdr3_nt: TGTGCCAGCAGCTTATCGGAATACAATGAGCAGTTCTTC
v_call: TRBV20-1; d_call: NA; j_call: TRBJ1-6; clone_size: few; cdr3_aa: CSARDLSSYNSPLHF; cdr3_nt: TGCAGTGCTAGAGATCTCAGCTCCTATAATTCACCCCTCCACTTT
v_call: TRBV10-3; d_call: TRBD1; j_call: TRBJ1-2; clone_size: NA; cdr3_aa: CAIWGGQGSGYTF; cdr3_nt: TGTGCCATCTGGGGCGGACAGGGCTCGGGCTACACCTTC
v_call: TRBV5-1; d_call: TRBD1; j_call: TRBJ1-1; clone_size: once; cdr3_aa: CASSLGQGAYTEAFF; cdr3_nt: TGCGCCAGCAGCTTGGGACAGGGGGCTTACACTGAAGCTTTCTTT
v_call: TRBV6-2/TRBV6-3; d_call: NA; j_call: TRBJ2-5; clone_size: NA; cdr3_aa: CASSYQYQETQYF; cdr3_nt: TGTGCCAGCAGTTACCAGTACCAAGAGACCCAGTACTTC
v_call: TRBV7-2; d_call: TRBD2; j_call: TRBJ2-7; clone_size: NA; cdr3_aa: CASSTRSGASYEQYF; cdr3_nt: TGTGCCAGCAGCACTCGTAGCGGGGCTTCCTACGAGCAGTACTTC
v_call: TRBV5-1; d_call: TRBD1; j_call: TRBJ2-3; clone_size: NA; cdr3_aa: CASSVTGYPDTQYF; cdr3_nt: TGCGCCAGCAGCGTGACAGGGTATCCGGATACGCAGTATTTT
v_call: TRBV5-5; d_call: NA; j_call: TRBJ1-5; clone_size: NA; cdr3_aa: CASSLTGSGNQPQHF; cdr3_nt: TGTGCCAGCAGCTTGACAGGATCGGGCAATCAGCCCCAGCATTTT
v_call: TRBV29-1; d_call: NA; j_call: TRBJ2-3; clone_size: NA; cdr3_aa: CSVPGTRADTQYF; cdr3_nt: TGCAGCGTTCCCGGGACTCGCGCAGATACGCAGTATTTT
v_call: TRBV5-1; d_call: TRBD2; j_call: TRBJ2-1; clone_size: once; cdr3_aa: CASSLGTSGYEQFF; cdr3_nt: TGCGCCAGCAGCTTGGGGACTAGCGGCTATGAGCAGTTCTTC
v_call: TRBV5-1; d_call: NA; j_call: TRBJ2-2; clone_size: NA; cdr3_aa: CASSFFTNTGELFF; cdr3_nt: TGCGCCAGCAGCTTCTTTACGAACACCGGGGAGCTGTTTTTT
v_call: TRBV28; d_call: NA; j_call: TRBJ2-6; clone_size: NA; cdr3_aa: CASSAERSGANVLTF; cdr3_nt: TGTGCCAGCAGTGCGGAGCGCTCTGGGGCCAACGTCCTGACTTTC
v_call: TRBV27; d_call: NA; j_call: TRBJ2-5; clone_size: few; cdr3_aa: CASRLHPQETQYF; cdr3_nt: TGTGCCAGCAGACTACATCCACAAGAGACCCAGTACTTC
v_call: TRBV3-1; d_call: NA; j_call: TRBJ2-1; clone_size: once; cdr3_aa: CASSPRRNPDNEQFF; cdr3_nt: TGTGCCAGCAGCCCTCGACGGAATCCTGACAATGAGCAGTTCTTC
v_call: TRBV6-8; d_call: TRBD2; j_call: TRBJ2-5; clone_size: NA; cdr3_aa: CASSDTGTRLLIQETQYF; cdr3_nt: TGTGCCAGCAGCGATACCGGGACTAGGCTACTAATACAAGAGACCCAGTACTTC
v_call: TRBV5-1; d_call: TRBD1; j_call: TRBJ2-1; clone_size: NA; cdr3_aa: CASSPQGTGDIEQFF; cdr3_nt: TGCGCCAGCAGCCCTCAGGGGACAGGGGATATTGAGCAGTTCTTC
v_call: TRBV29-1; d_call: TRBD2; j_call: TRBJ2-3; clone_size: NA; cdr3_aa: CSVYLAGSTDTQYF; cdr3_nt: TGCAGCGTTTATCTAGCGGGGAGCACAGATACGCAGTATTTT
v_call: TRBV9; d_call: NA; j_call: TRBJ2-3; clone_size: NA; cdr3_aa: CASSVRGPTTDTQYF; cdr3_nt: TGTGCCAGCAGCGTCAGGGGCCCGACGACAGATACGCAGTATTTT